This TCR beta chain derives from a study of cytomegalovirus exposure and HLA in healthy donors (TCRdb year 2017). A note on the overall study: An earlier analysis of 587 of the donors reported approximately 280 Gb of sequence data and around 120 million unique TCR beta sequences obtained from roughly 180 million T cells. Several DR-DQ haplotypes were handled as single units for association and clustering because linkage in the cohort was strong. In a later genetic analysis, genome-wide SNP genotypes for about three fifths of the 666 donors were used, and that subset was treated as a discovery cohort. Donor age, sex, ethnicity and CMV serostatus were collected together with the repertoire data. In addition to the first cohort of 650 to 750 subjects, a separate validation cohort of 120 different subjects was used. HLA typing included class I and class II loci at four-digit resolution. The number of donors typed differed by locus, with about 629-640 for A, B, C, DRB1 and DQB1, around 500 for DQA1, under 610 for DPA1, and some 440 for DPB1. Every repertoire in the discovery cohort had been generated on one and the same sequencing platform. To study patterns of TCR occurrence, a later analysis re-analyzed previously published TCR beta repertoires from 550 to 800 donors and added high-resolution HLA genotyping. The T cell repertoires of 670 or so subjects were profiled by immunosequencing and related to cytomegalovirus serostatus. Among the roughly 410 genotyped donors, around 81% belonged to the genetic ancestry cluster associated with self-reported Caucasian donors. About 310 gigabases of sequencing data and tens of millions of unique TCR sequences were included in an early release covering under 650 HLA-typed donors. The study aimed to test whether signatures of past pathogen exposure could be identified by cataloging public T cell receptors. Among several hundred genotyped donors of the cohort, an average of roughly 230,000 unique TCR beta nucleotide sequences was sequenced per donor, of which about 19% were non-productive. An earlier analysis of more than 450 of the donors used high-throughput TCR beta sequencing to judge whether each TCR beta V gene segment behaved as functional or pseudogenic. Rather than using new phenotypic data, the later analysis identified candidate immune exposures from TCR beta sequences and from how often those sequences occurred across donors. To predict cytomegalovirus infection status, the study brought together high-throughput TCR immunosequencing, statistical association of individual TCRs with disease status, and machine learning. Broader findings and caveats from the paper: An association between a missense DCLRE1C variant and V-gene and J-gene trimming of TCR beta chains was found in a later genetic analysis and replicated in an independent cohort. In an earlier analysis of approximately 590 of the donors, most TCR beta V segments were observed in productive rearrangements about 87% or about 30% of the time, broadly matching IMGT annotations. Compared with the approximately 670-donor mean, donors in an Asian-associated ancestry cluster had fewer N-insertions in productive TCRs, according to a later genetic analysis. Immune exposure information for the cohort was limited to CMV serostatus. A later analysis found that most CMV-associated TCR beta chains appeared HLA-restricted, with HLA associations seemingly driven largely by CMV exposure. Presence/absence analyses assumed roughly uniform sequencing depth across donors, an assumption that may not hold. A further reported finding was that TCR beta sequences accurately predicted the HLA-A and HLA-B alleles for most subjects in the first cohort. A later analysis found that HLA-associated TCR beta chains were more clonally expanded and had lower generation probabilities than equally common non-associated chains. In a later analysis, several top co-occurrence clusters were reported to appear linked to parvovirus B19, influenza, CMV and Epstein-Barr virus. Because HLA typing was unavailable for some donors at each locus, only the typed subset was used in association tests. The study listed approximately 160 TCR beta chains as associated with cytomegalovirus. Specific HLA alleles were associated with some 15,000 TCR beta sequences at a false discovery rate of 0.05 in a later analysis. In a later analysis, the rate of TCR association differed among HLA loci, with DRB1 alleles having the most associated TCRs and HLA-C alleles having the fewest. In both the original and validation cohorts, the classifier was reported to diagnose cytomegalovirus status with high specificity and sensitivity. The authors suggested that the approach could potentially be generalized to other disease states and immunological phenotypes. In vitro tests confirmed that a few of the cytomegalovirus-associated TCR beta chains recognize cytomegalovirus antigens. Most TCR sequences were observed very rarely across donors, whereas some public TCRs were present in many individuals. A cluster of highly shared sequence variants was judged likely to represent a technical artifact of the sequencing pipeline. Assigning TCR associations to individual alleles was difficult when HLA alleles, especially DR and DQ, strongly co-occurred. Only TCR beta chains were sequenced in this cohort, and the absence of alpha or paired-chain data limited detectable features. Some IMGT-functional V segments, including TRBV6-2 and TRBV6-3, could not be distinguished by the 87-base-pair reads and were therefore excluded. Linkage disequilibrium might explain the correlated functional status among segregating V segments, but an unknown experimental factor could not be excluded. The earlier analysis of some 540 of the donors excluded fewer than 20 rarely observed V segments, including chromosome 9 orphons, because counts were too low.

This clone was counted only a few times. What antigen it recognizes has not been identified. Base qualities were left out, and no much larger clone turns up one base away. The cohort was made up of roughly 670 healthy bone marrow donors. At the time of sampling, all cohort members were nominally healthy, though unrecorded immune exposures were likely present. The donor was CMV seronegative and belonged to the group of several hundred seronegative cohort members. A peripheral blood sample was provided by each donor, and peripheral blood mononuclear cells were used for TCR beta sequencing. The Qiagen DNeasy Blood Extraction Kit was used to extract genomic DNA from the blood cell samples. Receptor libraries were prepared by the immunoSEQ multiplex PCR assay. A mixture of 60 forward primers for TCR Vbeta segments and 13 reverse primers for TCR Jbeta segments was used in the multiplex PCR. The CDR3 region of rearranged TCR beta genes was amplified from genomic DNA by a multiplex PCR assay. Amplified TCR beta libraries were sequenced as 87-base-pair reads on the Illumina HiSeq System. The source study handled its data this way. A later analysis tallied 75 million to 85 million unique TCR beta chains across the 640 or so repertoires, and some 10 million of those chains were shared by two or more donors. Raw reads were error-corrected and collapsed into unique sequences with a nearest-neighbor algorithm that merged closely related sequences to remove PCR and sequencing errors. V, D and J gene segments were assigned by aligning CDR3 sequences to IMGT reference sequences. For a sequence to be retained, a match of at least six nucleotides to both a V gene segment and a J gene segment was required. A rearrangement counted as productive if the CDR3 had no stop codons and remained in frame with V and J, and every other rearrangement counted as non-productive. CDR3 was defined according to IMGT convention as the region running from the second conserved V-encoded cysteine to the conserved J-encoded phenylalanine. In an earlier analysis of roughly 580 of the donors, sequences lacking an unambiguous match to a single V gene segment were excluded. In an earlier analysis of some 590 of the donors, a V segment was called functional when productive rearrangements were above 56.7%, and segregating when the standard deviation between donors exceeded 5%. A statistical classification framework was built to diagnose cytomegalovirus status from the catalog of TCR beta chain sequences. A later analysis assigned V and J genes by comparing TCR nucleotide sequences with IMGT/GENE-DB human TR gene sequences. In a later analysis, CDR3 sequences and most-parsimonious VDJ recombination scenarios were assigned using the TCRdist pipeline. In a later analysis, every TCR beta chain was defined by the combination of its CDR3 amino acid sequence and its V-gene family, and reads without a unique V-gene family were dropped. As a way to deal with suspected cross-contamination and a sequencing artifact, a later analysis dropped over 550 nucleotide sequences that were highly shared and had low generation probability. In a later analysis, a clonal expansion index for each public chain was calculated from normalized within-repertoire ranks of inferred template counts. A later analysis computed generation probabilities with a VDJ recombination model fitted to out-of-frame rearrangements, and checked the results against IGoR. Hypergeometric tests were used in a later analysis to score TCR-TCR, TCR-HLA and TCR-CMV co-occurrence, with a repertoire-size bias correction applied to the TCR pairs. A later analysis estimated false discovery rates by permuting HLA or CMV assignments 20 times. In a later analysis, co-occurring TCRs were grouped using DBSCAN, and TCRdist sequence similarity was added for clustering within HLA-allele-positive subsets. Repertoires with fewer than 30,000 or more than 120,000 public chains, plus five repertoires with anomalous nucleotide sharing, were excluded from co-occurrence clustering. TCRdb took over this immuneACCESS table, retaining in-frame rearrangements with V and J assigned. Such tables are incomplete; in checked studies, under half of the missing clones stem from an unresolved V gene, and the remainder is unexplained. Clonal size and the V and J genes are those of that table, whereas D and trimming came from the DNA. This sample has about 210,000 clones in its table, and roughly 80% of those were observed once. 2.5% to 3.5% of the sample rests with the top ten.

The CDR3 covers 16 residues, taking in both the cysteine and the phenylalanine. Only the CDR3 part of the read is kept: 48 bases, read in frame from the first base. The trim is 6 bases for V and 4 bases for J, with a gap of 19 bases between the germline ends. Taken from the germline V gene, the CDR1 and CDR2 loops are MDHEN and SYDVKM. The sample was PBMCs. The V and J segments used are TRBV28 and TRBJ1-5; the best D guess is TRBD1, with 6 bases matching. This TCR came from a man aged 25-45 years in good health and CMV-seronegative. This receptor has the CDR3 CASSGAAGTQNQPQHF. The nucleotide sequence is TGTGCCAGCAGCGGGGCCGCCGGGACACAGAATCAGCCCCAGCATTTT.